The sequence of this T cell receptor beta chain was determined in a study of tumor and adjacent non-tumor tissue in lung cancer. Three rounds of nested PCR, following a modified ARM-PCR protocol, produced the TCRbeta library. TCRdb analysed the multiplex PCR reads with MiXCR anew, one entry per CDR3 protein. The table lists about 81,000 distinct CDR3 sequences, roughly 72% of them singletons. Notes on this clonotype: A read error may produce the germline difference seen at one junction end.

In germline, CDR1 is PRHDT, CDR2 FYEKMQ (reference sequence). This CDR3 has 16 residues. RNA was extracted from bulk tissue without any cell sorting. This receptor was obtained from a middle-aged woman with non-small cell lung cancer. Sequencing input: lung tumor tissue. V usage is TRBV13 and J usage is TRBJ1-1; 9 bases match TRBD1. The CDR3 here is CASSSGQGLGNTETFF. The CDR3 nucleotides are TGTGCCAGCAGCTCGGGACAGGGACTTGGGAATACTGAAACTTTCTTT.